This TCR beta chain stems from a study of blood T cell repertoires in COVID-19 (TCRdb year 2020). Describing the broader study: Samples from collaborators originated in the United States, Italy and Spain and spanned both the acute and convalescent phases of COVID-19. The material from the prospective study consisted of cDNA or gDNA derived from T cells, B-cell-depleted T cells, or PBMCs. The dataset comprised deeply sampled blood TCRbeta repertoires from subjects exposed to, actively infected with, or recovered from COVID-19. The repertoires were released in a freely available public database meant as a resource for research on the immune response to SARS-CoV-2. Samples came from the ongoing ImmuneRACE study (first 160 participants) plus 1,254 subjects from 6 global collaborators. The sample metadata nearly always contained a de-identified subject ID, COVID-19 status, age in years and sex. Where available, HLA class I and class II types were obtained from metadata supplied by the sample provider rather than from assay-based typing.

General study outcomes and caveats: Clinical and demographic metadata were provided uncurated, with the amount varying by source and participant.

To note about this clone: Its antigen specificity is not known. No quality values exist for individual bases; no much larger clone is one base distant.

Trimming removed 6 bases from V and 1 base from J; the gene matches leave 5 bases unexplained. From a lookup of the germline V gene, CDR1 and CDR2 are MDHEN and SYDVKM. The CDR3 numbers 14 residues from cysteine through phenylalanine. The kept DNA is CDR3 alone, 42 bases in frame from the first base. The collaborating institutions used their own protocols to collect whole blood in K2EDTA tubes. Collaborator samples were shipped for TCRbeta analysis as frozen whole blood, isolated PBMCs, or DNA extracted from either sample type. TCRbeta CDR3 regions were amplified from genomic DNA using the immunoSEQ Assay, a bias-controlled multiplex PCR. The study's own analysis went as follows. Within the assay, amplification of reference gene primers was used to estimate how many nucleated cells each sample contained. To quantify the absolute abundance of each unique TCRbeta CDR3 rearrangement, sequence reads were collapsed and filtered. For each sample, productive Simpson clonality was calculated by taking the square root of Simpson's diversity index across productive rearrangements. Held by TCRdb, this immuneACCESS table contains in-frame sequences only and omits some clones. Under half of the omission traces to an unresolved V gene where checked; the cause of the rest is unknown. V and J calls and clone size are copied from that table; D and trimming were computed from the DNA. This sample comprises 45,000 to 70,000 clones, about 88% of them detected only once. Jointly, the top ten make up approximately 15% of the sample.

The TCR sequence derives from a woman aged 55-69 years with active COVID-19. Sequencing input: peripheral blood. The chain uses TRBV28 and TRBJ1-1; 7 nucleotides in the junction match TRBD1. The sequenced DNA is TGTGCCAGCAGATGGGGACAGCCGAACACTGAAGCTTTCTTT. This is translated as CASRWGQPNTEAFF.